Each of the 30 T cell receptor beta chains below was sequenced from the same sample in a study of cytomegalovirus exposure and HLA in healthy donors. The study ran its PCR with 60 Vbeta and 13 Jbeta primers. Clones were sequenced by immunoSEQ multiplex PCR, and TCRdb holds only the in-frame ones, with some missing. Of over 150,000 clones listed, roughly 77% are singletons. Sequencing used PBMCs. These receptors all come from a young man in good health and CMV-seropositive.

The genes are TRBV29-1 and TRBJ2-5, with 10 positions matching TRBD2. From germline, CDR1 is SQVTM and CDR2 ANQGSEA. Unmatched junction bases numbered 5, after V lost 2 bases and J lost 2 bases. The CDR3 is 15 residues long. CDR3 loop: CSVERASGGQETQYF. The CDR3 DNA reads TGCAGCGTTGAAAGGGCTAGCGGGGGTCAAGAGACCCAGTACTTC.

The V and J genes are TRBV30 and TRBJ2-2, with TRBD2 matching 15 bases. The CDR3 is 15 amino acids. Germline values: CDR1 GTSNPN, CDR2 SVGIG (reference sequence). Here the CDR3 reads CVFGLAGGRTGELFF. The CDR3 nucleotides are TGTGTTTTCGGACTAGCGGGAGGGCGGACCGGGGAGCTGTTTTTT.

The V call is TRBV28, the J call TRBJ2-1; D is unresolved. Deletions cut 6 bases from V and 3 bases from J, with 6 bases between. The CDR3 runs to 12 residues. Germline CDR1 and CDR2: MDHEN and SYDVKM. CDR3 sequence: CASSPFYNEQFF. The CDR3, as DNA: TGTGCCAGCAGCCCATTCTACAATGAGCAGTTCTTC.

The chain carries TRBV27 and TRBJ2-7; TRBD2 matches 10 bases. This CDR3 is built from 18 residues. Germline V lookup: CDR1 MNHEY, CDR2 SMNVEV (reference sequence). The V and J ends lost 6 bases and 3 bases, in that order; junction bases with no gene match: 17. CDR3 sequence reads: CASSHRLAGDEGHYEQYF. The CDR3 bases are TGTGCCAGCAGCCATAGGCTAGCGGGGGACGAGGGGCACTACGAGCAGTACTTC.

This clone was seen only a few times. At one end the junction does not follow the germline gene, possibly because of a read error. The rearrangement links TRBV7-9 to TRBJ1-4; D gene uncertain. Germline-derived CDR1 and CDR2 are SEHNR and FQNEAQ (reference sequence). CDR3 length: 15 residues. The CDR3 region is CSSSFPSTTNEKLFF. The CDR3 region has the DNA TGTTCCAGCAGCTTTCCATCTACAACTAATGAAAAACTGTTTTTT.

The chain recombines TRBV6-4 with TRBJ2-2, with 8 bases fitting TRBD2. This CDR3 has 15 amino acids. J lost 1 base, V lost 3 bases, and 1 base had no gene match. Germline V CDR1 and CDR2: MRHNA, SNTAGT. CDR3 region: CASSESGGNTGELFF. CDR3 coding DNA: TGTGCCAGCAGTGAAAGCGGGGGGAACACCGGGGAGCTGTTTTTT.

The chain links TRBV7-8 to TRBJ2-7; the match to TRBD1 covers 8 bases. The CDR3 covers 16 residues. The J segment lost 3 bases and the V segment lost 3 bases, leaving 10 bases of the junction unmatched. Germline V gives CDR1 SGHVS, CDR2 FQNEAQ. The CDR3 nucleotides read TGTGCCAGCAGCTTGGGATCGGACAGGGCTAACTACGAGCAGTACTTC. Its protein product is CASSLGSDRANYEQYF.

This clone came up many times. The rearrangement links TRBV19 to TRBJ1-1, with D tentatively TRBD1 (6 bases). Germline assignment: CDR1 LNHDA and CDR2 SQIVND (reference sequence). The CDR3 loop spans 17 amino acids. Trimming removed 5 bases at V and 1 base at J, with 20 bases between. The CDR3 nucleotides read TGTGCCAGTAGTGATGTGGACAGCCTTTTTACGAACACTGAAGCTTTCTTT. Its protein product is CASSDVDSLFTNTEAFF.

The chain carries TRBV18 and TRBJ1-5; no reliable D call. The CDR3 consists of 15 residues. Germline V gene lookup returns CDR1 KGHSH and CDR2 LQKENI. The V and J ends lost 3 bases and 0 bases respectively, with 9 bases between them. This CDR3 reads CASSPQDYSNQPQHF. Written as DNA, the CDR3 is TGTGCCAGCTCACCCCAGGACTATAGCAATCAGCCCCAGCATTTT.

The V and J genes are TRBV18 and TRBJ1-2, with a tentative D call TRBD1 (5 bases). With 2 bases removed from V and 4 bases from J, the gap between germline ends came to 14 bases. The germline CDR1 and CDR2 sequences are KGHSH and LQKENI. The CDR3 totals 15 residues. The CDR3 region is CASSPRPSQGYGYTF. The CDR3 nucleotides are TGTGCCAGCTCACCAAGGCCATCTCAGGGCTATGGCTACACCTTC.

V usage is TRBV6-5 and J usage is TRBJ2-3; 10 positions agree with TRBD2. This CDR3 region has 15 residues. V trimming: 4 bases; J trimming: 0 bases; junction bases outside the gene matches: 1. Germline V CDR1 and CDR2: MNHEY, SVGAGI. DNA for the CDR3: TGTGCCAGCAGTTCGGGACTAGCGAGCACAGATACGCAGTATTTT. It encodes CASSSGLASTDTQYF.

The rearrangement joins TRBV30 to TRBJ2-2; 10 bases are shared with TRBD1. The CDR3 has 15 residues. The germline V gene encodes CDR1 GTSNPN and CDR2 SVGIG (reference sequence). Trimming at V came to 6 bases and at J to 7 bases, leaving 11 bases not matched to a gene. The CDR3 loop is CACAPGDRGHGELFF. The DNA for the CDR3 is TGTGCCTGTGCGCCTGGGGACAGGGGTCACGGGGAGCTGTTTTTT.

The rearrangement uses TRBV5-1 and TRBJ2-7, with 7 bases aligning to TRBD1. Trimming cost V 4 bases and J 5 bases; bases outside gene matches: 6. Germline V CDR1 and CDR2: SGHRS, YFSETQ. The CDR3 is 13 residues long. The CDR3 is CASSTGTVDEQYF. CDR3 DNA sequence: TGCGCCAGCAGCACTGGGACAGTGGACGAGCAGTACTTC.

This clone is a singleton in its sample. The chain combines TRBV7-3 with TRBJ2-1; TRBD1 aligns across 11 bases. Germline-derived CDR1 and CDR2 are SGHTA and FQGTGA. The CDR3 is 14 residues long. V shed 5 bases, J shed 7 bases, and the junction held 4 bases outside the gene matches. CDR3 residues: CASSMGQGENEQFF. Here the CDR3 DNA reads TGTGCCAGCAGCATGGGACAGGGGGAGAATGAGCAGTTCTTC.

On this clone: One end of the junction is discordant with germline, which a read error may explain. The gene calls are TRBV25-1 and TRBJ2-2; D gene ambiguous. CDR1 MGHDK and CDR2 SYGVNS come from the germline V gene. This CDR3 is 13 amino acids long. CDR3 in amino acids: CAGSVALSGELFF. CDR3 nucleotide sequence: TGTGCCGGCAGTGTCGCTCTTAGCGGGGAGCTGTTTTTT.

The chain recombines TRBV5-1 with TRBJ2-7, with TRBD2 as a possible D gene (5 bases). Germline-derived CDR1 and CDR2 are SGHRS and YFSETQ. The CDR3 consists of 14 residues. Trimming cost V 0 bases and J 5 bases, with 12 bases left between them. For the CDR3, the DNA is TGCGCCAGCAGCTTGGGAGTGAGGGTAGACGAGCAGTACTTC. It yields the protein CASSLGVRVDEQYF.

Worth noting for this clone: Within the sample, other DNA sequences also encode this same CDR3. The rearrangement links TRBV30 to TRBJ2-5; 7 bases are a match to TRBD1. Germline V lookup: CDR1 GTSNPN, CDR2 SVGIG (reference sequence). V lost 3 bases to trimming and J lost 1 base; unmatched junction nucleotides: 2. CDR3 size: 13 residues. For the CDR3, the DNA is TGTGCCTGGAGGTACAGGGGCCAAGAGACCCAGTACTTC. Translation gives CAWRYRGQETQYF.

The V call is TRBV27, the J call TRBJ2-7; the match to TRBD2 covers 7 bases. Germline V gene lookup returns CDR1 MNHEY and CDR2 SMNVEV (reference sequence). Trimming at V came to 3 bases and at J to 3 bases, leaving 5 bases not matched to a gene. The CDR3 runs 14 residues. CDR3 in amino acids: CASSFGGGSYEQYF. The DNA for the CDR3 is TGTGCCAGCAGTTTTGGCGGGGGAAGCTACGAGCAGTACTTC.

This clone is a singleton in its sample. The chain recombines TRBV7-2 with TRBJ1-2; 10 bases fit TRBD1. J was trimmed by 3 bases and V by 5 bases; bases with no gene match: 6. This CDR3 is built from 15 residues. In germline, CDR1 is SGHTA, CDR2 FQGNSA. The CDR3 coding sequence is TGTGCCAGCAGCACGGGACAGGGGCAGTACTATGGCTACACCTTC. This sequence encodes CASSTGQGQYYGYTF.

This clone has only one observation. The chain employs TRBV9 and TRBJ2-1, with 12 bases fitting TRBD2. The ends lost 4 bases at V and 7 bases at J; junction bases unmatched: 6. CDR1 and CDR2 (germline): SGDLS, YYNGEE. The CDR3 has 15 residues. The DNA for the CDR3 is TGTGCCAGCAGCCCTACTAGCGGGAGGTCTAATGAGCAGTTCTTC. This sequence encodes CASSPTSGRSNEQFF. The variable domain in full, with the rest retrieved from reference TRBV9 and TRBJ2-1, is DSGVTQTPKHLITATGQRVTLRCSPRSGDLSVYWYQQSLDQGLQFLIQYYNGEERAKGNILERFSAQQFPDLHSELNLSSLELGDSALYFCASSPTSGRSNEQFFGPGTRLTVL.

The CDR3 region is CASSLDREGGIYGYTF. Here the CDR3 DNA reads TGTGCCAGCAGCTTGGACAGGGAGGGAGGGATCTATGGCTACACCTTC. The chain carries TRBV7-9 and TRBJ1-2; 8 nucleotides agree with TRBD1. V was clipped by 3 bases and J by 4 bases; unmatched bases: 10. The CDR3 is 16 residues long. Germline V gives CDR1 SEHNR, CDR2 FQNEAQ (reference sequence).

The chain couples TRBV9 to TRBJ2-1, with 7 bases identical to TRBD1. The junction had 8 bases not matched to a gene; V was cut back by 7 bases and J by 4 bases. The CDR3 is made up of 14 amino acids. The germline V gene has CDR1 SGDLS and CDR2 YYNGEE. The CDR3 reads CASGAGGRYNEQFF. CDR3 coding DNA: TGTGCCAGCGGGGCAGGGGGTCGTTACAATGAGCAGTTCTTC. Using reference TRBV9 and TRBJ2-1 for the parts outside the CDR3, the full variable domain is DSGVTQTPKHLITATGQRVTLRCSPRSGDLSVYWYQQSLDQGLQFLIQYYNGEERAKGNILERFSAQQFPDLHSELNLSSLELGDSALYFCASGAGGRYNEQFFGPGTRLTVL.

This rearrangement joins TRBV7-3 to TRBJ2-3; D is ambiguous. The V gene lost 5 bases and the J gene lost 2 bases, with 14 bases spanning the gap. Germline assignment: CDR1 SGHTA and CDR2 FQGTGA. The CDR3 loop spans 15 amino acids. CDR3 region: CASSPQFYLTDTQYF. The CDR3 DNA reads TGTGCCAGCAGCCCTCAATTCTATCTCACAGATACGCAGTATTTT.

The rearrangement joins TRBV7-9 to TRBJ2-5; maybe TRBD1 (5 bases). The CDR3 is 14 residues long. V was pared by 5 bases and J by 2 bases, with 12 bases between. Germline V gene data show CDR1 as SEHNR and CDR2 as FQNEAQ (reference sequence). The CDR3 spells CASSQGTEQETQYF. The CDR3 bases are TGTGCCAGCAGCCAGGGTACAGAACAAGAGACCCAGTACTTC.

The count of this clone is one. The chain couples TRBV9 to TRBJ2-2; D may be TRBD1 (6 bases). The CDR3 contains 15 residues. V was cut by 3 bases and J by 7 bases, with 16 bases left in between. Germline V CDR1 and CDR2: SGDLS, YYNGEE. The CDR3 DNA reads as TGTGCCAGCAGCGGCTACCAGGGGATGGGCGGGGAGCTGTTTTTT. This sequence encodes CASSGYQGMGGELFF.

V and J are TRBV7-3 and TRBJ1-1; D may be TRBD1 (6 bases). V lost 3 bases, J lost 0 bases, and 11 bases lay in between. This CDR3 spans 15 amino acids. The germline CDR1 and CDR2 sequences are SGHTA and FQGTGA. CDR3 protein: CASSLGAAMNTEAFF. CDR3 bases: TGTGCCAGCAGCTTGGGGGCAGCGATGAACACTGAAGCTTTCTTT. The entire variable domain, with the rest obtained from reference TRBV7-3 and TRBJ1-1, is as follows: GAGVSQTPSNKVTEKGKYVELRCDPISGHTALYWYRQSLGQGPEFLIYFQGTGAADDSGLPNDRFFAVRPEGSVSTLKIQRTERGDSAVYLCASSLGAAMNTEAFFGQGTRLTVV.

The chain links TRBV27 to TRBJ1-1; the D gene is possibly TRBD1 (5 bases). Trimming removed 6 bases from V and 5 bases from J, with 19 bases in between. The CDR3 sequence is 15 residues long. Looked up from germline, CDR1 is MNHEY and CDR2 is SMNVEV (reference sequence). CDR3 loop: CASSGWGDPRTEAFF. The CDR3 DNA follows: TGTGCCAGCAGCGGGTGGGGGGACCCTAGGACTGAAGCTTTCTTT.

CDR3 bases: TGTGCCAGCAGCTTATCTAGCGGGAACCAAGAGACCCAGTACTTC. Translation gives CASSLSSGNQETQYF. This chain uses TRBV7-8 with TRBJ2-5; 9 bases align to TRBD2. This CDR3 contains 15 residues. In germline, CDR1 is SGHVS, CDR2 FQNEAQ. The trim removed 2 bases at V and 0 bases at J, leaving 1 base unmatched.

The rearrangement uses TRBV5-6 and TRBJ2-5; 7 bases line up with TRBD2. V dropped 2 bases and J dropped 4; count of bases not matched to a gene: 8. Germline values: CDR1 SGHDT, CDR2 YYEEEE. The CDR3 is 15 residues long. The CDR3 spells CASSLGELAGETQYF. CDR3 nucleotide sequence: TGTGCCAGCAGCTTAGGCGAGTTAGCGGGAGAGACCCAGTACTTC.

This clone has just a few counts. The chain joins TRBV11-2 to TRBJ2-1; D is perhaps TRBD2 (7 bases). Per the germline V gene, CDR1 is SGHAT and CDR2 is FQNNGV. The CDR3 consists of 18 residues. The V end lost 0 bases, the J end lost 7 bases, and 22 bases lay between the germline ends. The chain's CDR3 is CASSLELSGGALGNEQFF. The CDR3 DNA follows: TGTGCCAGCAGCTTAGAACTTTCTGGGGGGGCTCTGGGGAATGAGCAGTTCTTC.